This entry lists 15 T cell receptor beta chains sequenced from one sample in a study of OX40 agonist ivuxolimab in advanced cancers. Profiling relied on immunoSEQ multiplex PCR, and the TCRdb table lists in-frame clones only, not all of them. The table has 70,000 to 80,000 clones, over 70% seen once. Sequencing was performed on CD4+ or CD8+ T cells sorted from blood, taken in a trial of the OX40 agonist ivuxolimab. These receptors were obtained from an adult with an advanced solid tumor such as melanoma, head and neck, liver or kidney cancer.

The genes are TRBV18 and TRBJ2-2, with 7 bases identical to TRBD1. CDR3 size: 15 residues. With 5 bases clipped from V and 0 bases from J, the junction kept 3 bases outside the gene matches. Per germline, CDR1 KGHSH and CDR2 LQKENI. This chain's CDR3 is CASSWDSPNTGELFF. The CDR3 coding sequence is TGTGCCAGCTCATGGGACAGCCCGAACACCGGGGAGCTGTTTTTT.

The chain couples TRBV7-3 to TRBJ2-7, with a possible D match to TRBD1 (5 bases). Germline loops: CDR1 SGHTA, CDR2 FQGTGA. With 5 bases removed from V and 6 bases from J, the gap between germline ends came to 14 bases. This CDR3 is 13 amino acids long. CDR3 bases: TGTGCCAGCAGCCCCAGGGCAGAAGGCGAGCAGTACTTC. Its protein product is CASSPRAEGEQYF.

The chain recombines TRBV7-9 with TRBJ2-3, with TRBD2 as a possible D gene (6 bases). CDR3 length: 14 residues. V lost 2 bases and J lost 2, with 8 bases in between. Germline V gene sequence: CDR1 SEHNR, CDR2 FQNEAQ (reference sequence). In DNA form, the CDR3 reads TGTGCCAGCAGCTTATGGGGGGACACAGATACGCAGTATTTT. It encodes CASSLWGDTDTQYF.

The chain has TRBV7-8 and TRBJ2-2; D might be TRBD1 or TRBD2, each matching 6 bases. The CDR3 contains 14 residues. V gave up 5 bases and J gave up 5 bases, with 12 bases separating them. Germline V gene data show CDR1 as SGHVS and CDR2 as FQNEAQ. CDR3 coding DNA: TGTGCCAGCAGCACAGGGACTTGGACCGGGGAGCTGTTTTTT. Its translation: CASSTGTWTGELFF.

This chain connects TRBV6-5 to TRBJ1-2; D unclear. Germline V CDR1 and CDR2: MNHEY, SVGAGI. V dropped 5 bases and J dropped 0 bases, with 10 bases sitting between them. The CDR3 has 14 amino acids. DNA of the CDR3: TGTGCCAGCAGTCAGGTCGGATCTAACTATGGCTACACCTTC. Its protein product is CASSQVGSNYGYTF.

The V and J genes are TRBV19 and TRBJ1-2; 7 positions agree with TRBD1. There are 14 residues in the CDR3. V trimming: 6 bases; J trimming: 3 bases; junction bases outside the gene matches: 7. Germline-derived CDR1 and CDR2 are LNHDA and SQIVND (reference sequence). CDR3 nucleotide sequence: TGTGCCAGTAGCTCGACAGGGAAAGACTATGGCTACACCTTC. This sequence encodes CASSSTGKDYGYTF.

The CDR3 nucleotides read TGTGCCAGCAGCCCCCGACTAGCGGGGGGATTCACAGATACGCAGTATTTT. Translation gives CASSPRLAGGFTDTQYF. The chain joins TRBV2 to TRBJ2-3; 13 positions agree with TRBD2. The CDR3 is 17 amino acids. Trimming removed 6 bases from V and 2 bases from J; junction bases left unmatched: 8. Germline CDR1 reads SNHLY; CDR2 reads FYNNEI.

This chain connects TRBV14 to TRBJ2-6; D call uncertain. The V gene's germline CDR1 is SGHDN and CDR2 FVKESK. The CDR3 totals 12 residues. The V end lost 1 base, the J end lost 5 bases, and 0 bases lay between the germline ends. The CDR3 bases are TGTGCCAGCAGCCAAGGGGCCAACGTCCTGACTTTC. Protein: CASSQGANVLTF.

This clone has a single count. The rearrangement links TRBV5-6 to TRBJ2-5; 12 bases are a match to TRBD1. J was trimmed by 5 bases and V by 3 bases; bases with no gene match: 2. The CDR3 sequence is 14 residues long. CDR1 SGHDT and CDR2 YYEEEE come from the germline V gene. The CDR3 nucleotides are TGTGCCAGCAGCTGGGACAGGGGGCTGGAGACCCAGTACTTC. The encoded protein is CASSWDRGLETQYF.

The V call is TRBV7-2, the J call TRBJ2-3, with no clear D. CDR3 length equals 12 residues. Germline CDR1 and CDR2: SGHTA and FQGNSA. V lost 3 bases and J lost 14, with 15 bases in between. CDR3: CASSFSGRSPYF. CDR3 sequence (DNA): TGTGCCAGCAGCTTTTCCGGACGGTCCCCGTATTTT.

The CDR3 spells CSVARGLASEKLFF. For the CDR3, the DNA is TGCAGCGTTGCAAGGGGACTCGCAAGTGAAAAACTGTTTTTT. This sequence joins TRBV29-1 and TRBJ1-4, with a possible D match to TRBD1 (5 bases). Germline V gene lookup returns CDR1 SQVTM and CDR2 ANQGSEA. The V and J ends lost 4 bases and 7 bases respectively, with 16 bases between them. This CDR3 contains 14 residues.

The chain has TRBV19 and TRBJ1-2; a weak D match, TRBD1 (5 bases). The V end was cut by 0 bases, the J end by 4 bases, with 12 bases between. This CDR3 is built from 15 residues. The V gene's germline CDR1 is LNHDA and CDR2 SQIVND (reference sequence). The CDR3 region is CASSIDHRGPYGYTF. The CDR3 nucleotides are TGTGCCAGTAGTATAGATCACCGGGGACCCTATGGCTACACCTTC.

J is TRBJ1-5 and V is TRBV28; unclear D gene. V was cut by 5 bases and J by 2 bases, with 19 bases left in between. CDR3 length equals 17 residues. The germline gives CDR1 MDHEN, CDR2 SYDVKM. The CDR3 DNA is TGTGCCAGCAGTCGTTATAATTACCGGGGTGGCAATCAGCCCCAGCATTTT. The encoded protein is CASSRYNYRGGNQPQHF.

This chain connects TRBV11-2 to TRBJ1-1; 8 bases agree with TRBD1. Germline values: CDR1 SGHAT, CDR2 FQNNGV. J gave up 11 bases and V 4 bases, and 9 bases lay outside the gene matches. The CDR3 totals 13 residues. The CDR3 loop reads CASSSDRGARAFF. As DNA, the CDR3 is TGTGCCAGCAGCTCCGACAGGGGAGCCCGGGCTTTCTTT.

V and J are TRBV19 and TRBJ1-2; D unclear. Trimming pared 1 base from V and 2 bases from J, leaving 8 bases between. The V gene's germline CDR1 is LNHDA and CDR2 SQIVND (reference sequence). The CDR3 consists of 14 residues. The CDR3 sequence: CASSIGLGNYGYTF. The CDR3, as DNA: TGTGCCAGTAGTATAGGGTTGGGCAACTATGGCTACACCTTC. Full variable domain (outside the CDR3, taken from reference TRBV19 and TRBJ1-2): DGGITQSPKYLFRKEGQNVTLSCEQNLNHDAMYWYRQDPGQGLRLIYYSQIVNDFQKGDIAEGYSVSREKKESFPLTVTSAQKNPTAFYLCASSIGLGNYGYTFGSGTRLTVV.